This entry lists 18 T cell receptor beta chains sequenced from one sample in a study of shared clonotypes between healthy human individuals. Sequencing was performed with immunoSEQ multiplex PCR; in TCRdb, only in-frame clones are kept and a portion is missing. The sample shows 2 million to 3 million clones, under 95% of them seen only once. Sequencing input: naive CD4+ T cells from PBMCs. Subset reported: CD45RA+ positively selected. These receptors all come from a man aged 18 to 30 in good health. Some clones in this sample may be carry-over from other donors' samples.

This chain connects TRBV6-4 to TRBJ2-3; TRBD2 matches at 11 bases. After removal of 6 bases from V and 2 bases from J, the junction contained 4 bases not matched to a gene. Germline CDR1 and CDR2: MRHNA and SNTAGT. This CDR3 comprises 15 residues. For the CDR3, the DNA is TGTGCCAGCAGGTCGACTAGCGGGGTCACAGATACGCAGTATTTT. It yields the protein CASRSTSGVTDTQYF.

V gene TRBV28 combines with J gene TRBJ1-1; no definite D call. The V and J ends lost 3 bases and 1 base respectively, with 12 bases between them. Germline V lookup: CDR1 MDHEN, CDR2 SYDVKM. The CDR3 runs 15 residues. CDR3 loop: CASSLIVRPNTEAFF. The CDR3 region has the DNA TGTGCCAGCAGTTTGATAGTCAGACCGAACACTGAAGCTTTCTTT.

The chain recombines TRBV5-1 with TRBJ1-1; D uncertain. Germline assignment: CDR1 SGHRS and CDR2 YFSETQ. The CDR3 is 13 residues long. V was cut by 5 bases and J by 3 bases, with 11 bases left in between. The CDR3 coding sequence is TGCGCCAGCAGAGGCTCCTGGGACACTGAAGCTTTCTTT. Its protein product is CASRGSWDTEAFF.

The chain uses TRBV7-9 and TRBJ1-3; D ambiguous. The CDR3 runs 15 residues. V gave up 3 bases and J gave up 0 bases, with 9 bases separating them. CDR1 is SEHNR, CDR2 FQNEAQ, per germline (reference sequence). The CDR3 DNA reads as TGTGCCAGCAGCTTTTCAGTCTCCTCTGGAAACACCATATATTTT. This gives the protein CASSFSVSSGNTIYF. Based on the CDR3 plus reference TRBV7-9 and TRBJ1-3, the full variable domain is DTGVSQNPRHKITKRGQNVTFRCDPISEHNRLYWYRQTLGQGPEFLTYFQNEAQLEKSRLLSDRFSAERPKGSFSTLEIQRTEQGDSAMYLCASSFSVSSGNTIYFGEGSWLTVV.

This chain links TRBV5-1 with TRBJ2-3, with 13 bases aligning to TRBD2. Germline V gene data show CDR1 as SGHRS and CDR2 as YFSETQ. The CDR3 consists of 17 residues. The trim removed 0 bases at V and 8 bases at J, leaving 9 bases unmatched. Written as DNA, the CDR3 is TGCGCCAGCAGCTTGGAACTAGCGGGAGGGCCGGTCGGTACGCAGTATTTT. Translated: CASSLELAGGPVGTQYF.

The rearrangement links TRBV18 to TRBJ2-5; TRBD2 matches at 10 bases. The V gene's germline CDR1 is KGHSH and CDR2 LQKENI. V gave up 1 base and J gave up 4 bases; unmatched junction bases: 6. The CDR3 runs to 16 residues. CDR3 loop: CASSPQREGLAETQYF. The CDR3 coding sequence is TGTGCCAGCTCACCACAGCGGGAGGGCCTCGCAGAGACCCAGTACTTC.

Here the CDR3 reads CASSRDSLAEQYF. The CDR3 DNA follows: TGTGCCAGCAGTAGGGACAGCTTAGCCGAGCAGTACTTC. V gene TRBV2 combines with J gene TRBJ2-7, with 7 nucleotides matching TRBD1. V dropped 5 bases and J dropped 6; count of bases not matched to a gene: 7. Germline V gives CDR1 SNHLY, CDR2 FYNNEI. CDR3 size: 13 residues.

CDR3 residues: CASSLGPIGQGDTFREQYF. CDR3 in DNA: TGCGCCAGCAGCTTGGGGCCCATTGGACAGGGGGACACCTTTAGAGAGCAGTACTTC. The V gene is TRBV5-1, the J gene TRBJ2-7, with 10 bases matching TRBD1. The V segment lost 0 bases and the J segment 7 bases; nucleotides outside the gene matches: 19. Germline V gives CDR1 SGHRS, CDR2 YFSETQ. The length of the CDR3 is 19 residues.

V and J are TRBV15 and TRBJ2-5; 14 positions agree with TRBD2. The ends lost 3 bases at V and 5 bases at J; junction bases unmatched: 5. The CDR3 has 16 residues. Per germline, CDR1 LNHNV and CDR2 YYDKDF (reference sequence). CDR3 protein: CATSSRLAGGPETQYF. CDR3 nucleotides: TGTGCCACCAGCAGCCGACTAGCGGGAGGGCCTGAGACCCAGTACTTC. Together with reference TRBV15 and TRBJ2-5, the CDR3 gives the full variable domain: DAMVIQNPRYQVTQFGKPVTLSCSQTLNHNVMYWYQQKSSQAPKLLFHYYDKDFNNEADTPDNFQSRRPNTSFCFLDIRSPGLGDTAMYLCATSSRLAGGPETQYFGPGTRLLVL.

This chain's CDR3 is CASSTLQGRSYGYTF. CDR3 in DNA: TGTGCCAGCAGCACTTTACAGGGTCGGAGCTATGGCTACACCTTC. The chain uses TRBV28 and TRBJ1-2; weak D call: TRBD1 (6 bases). Germline assignment: CDR1 MDHEN and CDR2 SYDVKM. CDR3 length: 15 amino acids. V was pared by 6 bases and J by 4 bases, with 18 bases between.

The chain joins TRBV4-3 to TRBJ2-4; 9 positions agree with TRBD1. Germline CDR1 LGHNA, CDR2 YSLEER. V lost 0 bases to trimming and J lost 10 bases; unmatched junction nucleotides: 4. CDR3 size: 14 residues. This chain's CDR3 is CASSQEGQGWIQYF. CDR3 sequence (DNA): TGCGCCAGCAGCCAAGAAGGACAGGGGTGGATTCAGTACTTC.

V and J are TRBV5-4 and TRBJ2-7; D tentatively fits TRBD1 or TRBD2 (5 bases each). The V end lost 4 bases, the J end lost 0 bases, and 17 bases lay between the germline ends. CDR3 length: 16 residues. Germline CDR1 reads SGHNT; CDR2 reads YYREEE (reference sequence). CDR3 in amino acids: CASSSNPGTRSYEQYF. The CDR3 nucleotides are TGTGCCAGCAGCAGCAACCCCGGGACGCGCTCCTACGAGCAGTACTTC.

This clone was recorded only once. V usage is TRBV4-2 and J usage is TRBJ2-5; 7 positions match TRBD1. V lost 4 bases, J lost 2 bases, and 7 bases stayed unmatched. The CDR3 consists of 15 residues. Germline V gene lookup returns CDR1 LGHNA and CDR2 YNFKEQ. CDR3 sequence reads: CASSLSGTAQETQYF. For the CDR3, the DNA is TGTGCCAGCAGCCTTTCCGGGACAGCTCAAGAGACCCAGTACTTC.

As for this clone: Other nucleotide sequences in the sample specify the same CDR3. The rearrangement joins TRBV5-1 to TRBJ1-3; D gene ambiguous. The CDR3 contains 13 residues. With 5 bases removed from V and 0 bases from J, the gap between germline ends came to 6 bases. CDR1 is SGHRS and CDR2 is YFSETQ in the germline V gene. Here the CDR3 reads CASRLSSGNTIYF. DNA of the CDR3: TGCGCCAGCAGACTATCCTCTGGAAACACCATATATTTT.

The chain combines TRBV27 with TRBJ2-7; D is undetermined. Trimming removed 5 bases at V and 1 base at J, with 18 bases between. In germline, CDR1 is MNHEY, CDR2 SMNVEV (reference sequence). This CDR3 has 16 residues. The CDR3, as DNA: TGTGCCAGCAGTCCGGTACTGACTGGCTTATCCTACGAGCAGTACTTC. As protein: CASSPVLTGLSYEQYF.

The chain combines TRBV25-1 with TRBJ1-1; weak D call: TRBD1 (5 bases). Looked up from germline, CDR1 is MGHDK and CDR2 is SYGVNS. This CDR3 has 14 amino acids. The V end lost 0 bases, the J end lost 6 bases, and 11 bases lay between the germline ends. CDR3 protein: CASSEYRLQAEAFF. CDR3 coding DNA: TGTGCCAGCAGTGAATACCGGTTACAGGCTGAAGCTTTCTTT.

This clone was counted once. The chain combines TRBV6-5 with TRBJ1-5; the D is unclear. V lost 5 bases and J lost 1, with 12 bases in between. The germline CDR1 and CDR2 sequences are MNHEY and SVGAGI. The length of the CDR3 is 15 residues. In DNA form, the CDR3 reads TGTGCCAGCAGTCCGGAGTTCGGCAGCAATCAGCCCCAGCATTTT. Translated, it gives CASSPEFGSNQPQHF.

As for this clone: Distinct nucleotide sequences in the sample also encode this CDR3. This chain links TRBV6-5 with TRBJ2-7; 9 nucleotides align to TRBD1. Germline values: CDR1 MNHEY, CDR2 SVGAGI. The CDR3 consists of 15 residues. Trimming cost V 0 bases and J 3 bases; bases outside gene matches: 3. The CDR3 coding sequence is TGTGCCAGCAGTTACTCCGGGACAGGGTTCTACGAGCAGTACTTC. Its translation is CASSYSGTGFYEQYF.